Listed below are T cell receptor beta chains from one sample, sequenced in a study of breast tumors, draining lymph nodes, adjacent tissues. TCRdb fed the multiplex PCR reads into MiXCR, producing one record per CDR3 protein. This sample carries tens of thousands of distinct CDR3 sequences, about 61% of them seen once, and the ten largest clones take 19%. Sequenced sample: tumor-adjacent breast tissue. These receptors came from a female donor with breast cancer. Some clones in this sample may be carry-over from other donors' samples. CDR3s include the opening cysteine and the closing phenylalanine or tryptophan. A D gene is named only where the DNA matches it firmly. Where a row states a size, it is once, few, many or the class of an expanded clone; other rows omit it.

TRBV20-1	.	TRBJ1-2	.	TGCAGTGCTAGAGATCTTGGGGGCTACTATGGCTACACCTTC	CSARDLGGYYGYTF
TRBV4-2	.	TRBJ2-3	.	TGTGCCAGCAGCCAAGAGAGCCAGATCACAGATACGCAGTATTTT	CASSQESQITDTQYF
TRBV5-6	TRBD2	TRBJ2-5	many	TGTGCCAGCAGCTTGGGGCTAGCGGGAGATGGAGAGACCCAGTACTTC	CASSLGLAGDGETQYF
TRBV20-1	TRBD2	TRBJ2-3	.	TGCAGTGCTAACCTAGCGGGGGTCGGCACAGATACGCAGTATTTT	CSANLAGVGTDTQYF
TRBV7-9	TRBD1	TRBJ1-3	medium-sized	TGTGCCAGCAGCCTATCGGGGACAGGACGAAACACCATATATTTT	CASSLSGTGRNTIYF
TRBV9	TRBD2	TRBJ2-3	.	TGTGCCAGCAGCCCCCGACTAGCGGGAGGGGTAGATACGCAGTATTTT	CASSPRLAGGVDTQYF
TRBV12-5	TRBD1	TRBJ2-7	.	TGTGCTAGTGGTTTCGACAGGGGCTACGAGCAGTACTTC	CASGFDRGYEQYF
TRBV7-9	.	TRBJ1-2	.	TGTGCCAGCAGCTTATGGGAAGGCTACACCTTC	CASSLWEGYTF
TRBV19	.	TRBJ2-7	many	TGTGCCAGTGGCCCCGACACCGAGAAGTACTTC	CASGPDTEKYF
TRBV25-1	.	TRBJ1-2	.	TGTGCCAGCAGGGGGGCGGGACACGGGCCCTATGGCTACACCTTC	CASRGAGHGPYGYTF
TRBV6-4	.	TRBJ2-3	many	TGTGCCAGCAGTGACCCTAGGGACCCCTCTAACTTTTCTAGCACAGATACGCAGTATTTT	CASSDPRDPSNFSSTDTQYF
TRBV7-9	.	TRBJ1-3	.	TGTGCCAGCAGCGTCCGGGACCCGAGCTCTGGAAACACCATATATTTT	CASSVRDPSSGNTIYF
TRBV24-1	.	TRBJ2-1	.	TGTGCCACCAGTGATTTTGGCCGGGCCCTTAGCTCCTACAATGAGCAGTTCTTC	CATSDFGRALSSYNEQFF
TRBV20-1	TRBD1	TRBJ1-5	many	TGCAGTGCTAGAGACTCGGGACAGGAGATCCAGCCCCAGCATTTT	CSARDSGQEIQPQHF
TRBV5-5	TRBD1	TRBJ1-5	many	TGTGCCAGCAGCATAGGACAGGGGGTAAGCAATCAGCCCCAGCATTTT	CASSIGQGVSNQPQHF
TRBV3-1	.	TRBJ1-1	many	TGTGCCAGCAGCCCTAATAGGGGGGGGACTGAAGCTTTCTTT	CASSPNRGGTEAFF
TRBV4-1	TRBD2	TRBJ2-7	.	TGCGCCAGCAGCCAAGATTCACCGGGACTAGCGGGAGTGGACCCCACAGATACGCAGTACTTC	CASSQDSPGLAGVDPTDTQYF
TRBV18	.	TRBJ1-5	many	TGTGCCAGCTCACCATACATTACAGGGCCCGGGAGTCAGCCCCAGCATTTT	CASSPYITGPGSQPQHF
TRBV7-2	TRBD2	TRBJ2-3	.	TGTGCCAGCAGAAGACTAGCGGGTAGTCGGACAGATACGCAGTATTTT	CASRRLAGSRTDTQYF
TRBV6-5	TRBD2	TRBJ2-7	.	TGTGCCAGCAGTTCCCTAGCGGGACGCTCCTACGAGCAGTACTTC	CASSSLAGRSYEQYF
TRBV30	.	TRBJ1-2	.	TGTGCCTTGAGCGACGGGTATGGCTACACCTTC	CALSDGYGYTF
TRBV20-1	.	TRBJ2-3	.	TGCAGTGCTCAACTCCGCACAGATACGCAGTATTTT	CSAQLRTDTQYF
TRBV7-2	.	TRBJ1-2	.	TGTGCCAGCAGCTTAGAGCGCATCCAAGGTGGCTACACCTTC	CASSLERIQGGYTF
TRBV20-1	TRBD1	TRBJ2-7	.	TGCAGTGCTAGAGATCGGGACAGAGGTTTGAGGTACGAGCAGTACTTC	CSARDRDRGLRYEQYF
TRBV11-1	.	TRBJ2-7	.	TGTGCCAGCAGCCCCGGATGGTACGCGCAGTACTTC	CASSPGWYAQYF
TRBV5-1	.	TRBJ1-1	few	TGCGCCAGCAGTCGGAGGGGGGCGGCTGACGCTTTCTTT	CASSRRGAADAFF
TRBV20-1	TRBD1	TRBJ1-2	.	TGCAGTGCTAGAGGCAGGGGGGGCGGCTACACCTTC	CSARGRGGGYTF
TRBV6-1	TRBD1	TRBJ2-2	many	TGTGCCAGCAGTGCCGGGACAGGGTCGGCCGGGGAGCTGTTTTTT	CASSAGTGSAGELFF
TRBV6-2/TRBV6-3	.	TRBJ1-2	many	TGTGCCAGCAGTTACGGCGGGCGGATAGTAGGCTACACCTTC	CASSYGGRIVGYTF
TRBV2	.	TRBJ2-3	.	TGTGCCAGCAGTCATCCCCAGAGTAGCACAGATACGCAGTATTTT	CASSHPQSSTDTQYF
TRBV5-5	.	TRBJ1-5	many	TGTGCCAGCAGCACCTCGGACACGCTCGACCTCCGGCCCCAGCATTTT	CASSTSDTLDLRPQHF
TRBV12-3/TRBV12-4	TRBD2	TRBJ2-7	once	TGTGCCAGCAGCTTGCCCGCGGGGGGGGTCAACGAGCAGTACTTC	CASSLPAGGVNEQYF
TRBV2	.	TRBJ1-4	.	TGTGCCAGCAGCGGCACGGAGGGGACGCATAATGAAAACCTGTTTTTT	CASSGTEGTHNENLFF
TRBV19	.	TRBJ1-2	once	TGTGCCAGTAGTTCAAGAGGCGCAGAACTTTCCCATGGCTACACCTTC	CASSSRGAELSHGYTF
TRBV2	TRBD1	TRBJ1-3	.	TGTGCCAGCAGTCCTGACAGGGGAAGGGGAAACACCATATATTTT	CASSPDRGRGNTIYF
TRBV6-6	.	TRBJ2-3	.	TGTGCCAGCAGGGTTCAGGGAGGCACAGATACGCAGTATTTT	CASRVQGGTDTQYF
TRBV19	.	TRBJ1-3	.	.	CASSTGLFNEQFFGPGGNTIYF
TRBV7-3	.	TRBJ2-4	many	TGTGCCAGCAGCTCTACGGGCGAACACTTC	CASSSTGEHF
TRBV28	.	TRBJ2-5	many	TGTGCCAGCAAGACAGTCGAGACCCAGTACTTC	CASKTVETQYF
TRBV20-1	.	TRBJ1-6	few	TGCAGTGCTAGGCCAACTCTTAGCTCCTATAATTCACCCCTCCACTTT	CSARPTLSSYNSPLHF
TRBV29-1	.	TRBJ2-2	.	TGCAGCGCCCTGCTGGGGGCCCCGGACACCGGGGAGCTGTTTTTT	CSALLGAPDTGELFF
TRBV6-1	TRBD1	TRBJ2-7	medium-sized	TGTGCCAGCAGGCGATGGACAGGGCCCTACGAGCAGTACTTC	CASRRWTGPYEQYF
TRBV7-3	TRBD1	TRBJ1-2	.	TGTGCCAGCAGCTTAAAGGGGGCGAACTATGGCTACACCTTC	CASSLKGANYGYTF
TRBV19	TRBD1	TRBJ2-1	.	TGTGCCAGTAGTATCTCGACAGGGGGGAAAGTCTACAATGAGCAGTTCTTC	CASSISTGGKVYNEQFF
TRBV5-4	TRBD2	TRBJ2-5	.	TGTGCCAGCGGGCGGGGGGGCGCGACCCAGTACTTC	CASGRGGATQYF
TRBV6-5	.	TRBJ2-7	many	TGTGCCAGCGGGCGGGCGGACGAGCAGTACTTC	CASGRADEQYF
TRBV5-1	.	TRBJ1-3	medium-sized	TGCGCCAGCAGCTTGTCTACGGGTAGGGGAAACACCATATATTTT	CASSLSTGRGNTIYF
TRBV20-1	.	TRBJ2-7	.	TGCAGTGCTAGTGTCCCGGCGACTGTCGCCTACGAGCAGTACTTC	CSASVPATVAYEQYF
TRBV25-1	.	TRBJ2-6	.	TGTGCCAGCAGTGTAGGGCCTGGGGCCAACGTCCTGACTTTC	CASSVGPGANVLTF
TRBV7-9	.	TRBJ2-7	.	TGTGCCAGCAGCCCTAGGTACTCCTACGAGCAGTACTTC	CASSPRYSYEQYF